Described below is a single TCR beta chain sequence and its context. Trimming stripped 4 bases from V and 2 bases from J, with 13 bases between. CDR1 SGHRS and CDR2 YFSETQ come from the germline V gene. There are 15 residues in the CDR3. Libraries were prepared by immunoSEQ multiplex PCR; TCRdb keeps only in-frame clonotypes and omits some of them. The sample lists about 62,000 clones, roughly 88% occurring once. The sample originates from a study of OX40 agonist ivuxolimab in advanced cancers. The receptor was derived from an adult with an advanced solid tumor such as melanoma, head and neck, liver or kidney cancer. Here the sequenced sample was CD4+ or CD8+ T cells sorted from blood, taken in a trial of the OX40 agonist ivuxolimab. The chain uses TRBV5-1 and TRBJ1-3; a weak D match, TRBD1 (6 bases). The CDR3 region is CASSVAGATGNTIYF. CDR3 nucleotides: TGCGCCAGCAGCGTCGCAGGGGCGACTGGAAACACCATATATTTT.